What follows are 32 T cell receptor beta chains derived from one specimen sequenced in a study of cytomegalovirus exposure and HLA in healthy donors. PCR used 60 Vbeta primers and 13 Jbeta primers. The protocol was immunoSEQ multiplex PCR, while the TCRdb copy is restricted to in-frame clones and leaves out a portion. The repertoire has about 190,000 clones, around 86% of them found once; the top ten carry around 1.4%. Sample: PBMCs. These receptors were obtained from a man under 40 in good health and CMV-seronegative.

The DNA of the CDR3 is TGTGCCAGTAGTCCAATGGGGGCTGAGCAGTACTTC. Amino acids: CASSPMGAEQYF. The chain combines TRBV19 with TRBJ2-7, with D possibly TRBD1 on 6 matching bases. This CDR3 region has 12 residues. The germline gives CDR1 LNHDA, CDR2 SQIVND (reference sequence). The V and J ends lost 5 bases and 7 bases respectively, with 12 bases between them.

The CDR3 protein is CASSFSESSYGYTF. DNA of the CDR3: TGTGCCAGCAGTTTTTCTGAGAGCTCCTATGGCTACACCTTC. This chain links TRBV27 with TRBJ1-2, with D hard to call. V lost 3 bases, J lost 4 bases, and 12 bases lay in between. Looked up from germline, CDR1 is MNHEY and CDR2 is SMNVEV (reference sequence). This CDR3 region has 14 residues.

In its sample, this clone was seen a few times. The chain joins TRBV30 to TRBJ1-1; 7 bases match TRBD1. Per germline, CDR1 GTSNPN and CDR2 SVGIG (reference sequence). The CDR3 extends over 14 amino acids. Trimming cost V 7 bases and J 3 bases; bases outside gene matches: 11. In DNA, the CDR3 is TGTGCCTTTAGACAGGGAAGAGAGTACACTGAAGCTTTCTTT. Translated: CAFRQGREYTEAFF.

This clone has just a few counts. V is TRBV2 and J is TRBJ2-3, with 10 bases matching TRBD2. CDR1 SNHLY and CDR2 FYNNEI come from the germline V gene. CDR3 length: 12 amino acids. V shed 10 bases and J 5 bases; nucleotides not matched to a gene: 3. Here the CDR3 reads CAIPSGGDTQYF. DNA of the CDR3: TGTGCCATACCTAGCGGGGGAGATACGCAGTATTTT.

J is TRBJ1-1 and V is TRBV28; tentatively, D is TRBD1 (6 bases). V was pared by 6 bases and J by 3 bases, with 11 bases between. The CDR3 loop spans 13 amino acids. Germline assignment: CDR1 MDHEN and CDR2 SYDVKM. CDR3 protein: CASRPDRYTEAFF. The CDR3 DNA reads TGTGCCAGCAGACCGGACAGATACACTGAAGCTTTCTTT.

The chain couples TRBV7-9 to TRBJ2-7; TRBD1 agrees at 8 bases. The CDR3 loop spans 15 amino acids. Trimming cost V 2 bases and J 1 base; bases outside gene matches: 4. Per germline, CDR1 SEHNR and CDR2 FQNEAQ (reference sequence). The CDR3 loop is CASSLRTGRSYEQYF. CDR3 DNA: TGTGCCAGCAGCTTAAGGACAGGGAGGTCCTACGAGCAGTACTTC.

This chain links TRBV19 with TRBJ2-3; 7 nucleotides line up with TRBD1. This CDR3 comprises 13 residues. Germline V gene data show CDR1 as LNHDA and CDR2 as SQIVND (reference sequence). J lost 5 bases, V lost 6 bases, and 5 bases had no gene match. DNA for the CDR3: TGTGCCAGTAGGAATCACAGGGGAGATACGCAGTATTTT. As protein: CASRNHRGDTQYF.

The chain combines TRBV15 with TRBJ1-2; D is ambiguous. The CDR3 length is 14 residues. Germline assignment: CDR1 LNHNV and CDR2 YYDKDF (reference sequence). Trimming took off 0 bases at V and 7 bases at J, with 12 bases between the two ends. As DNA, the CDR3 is TGTGCCACCAGCAGAGATTCGGGAGTAGGTGGCTACACCTTC. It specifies CATSRDSGVGGYTF.

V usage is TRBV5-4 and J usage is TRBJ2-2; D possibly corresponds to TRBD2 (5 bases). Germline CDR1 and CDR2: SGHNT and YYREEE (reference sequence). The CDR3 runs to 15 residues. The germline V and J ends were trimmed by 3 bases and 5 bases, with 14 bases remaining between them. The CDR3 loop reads CASSYGLAETGELFF. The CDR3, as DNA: TGTGCCAGCAGCTATGGTCTAGCCGAAACCGGGGAGCTGTTTTTT.

The CDR3, as DNA: TGCGCCAGCAGCTTGGAACAACTAGCGAGCGAGCAGTACTTC. It is translated as CASSLEQLASEQYF. This chain connects TRBV5-1 to TRBJ2-7; TRBD2 agrees at 7 bases. The germline V gene encodes CDR1 SGHRS and CDR2 YFSETQ. After removal of 0 bases from V and 6 bases from J, the junction contained 6 bases not matched to a gene. The CDR3 is 14 residues long.

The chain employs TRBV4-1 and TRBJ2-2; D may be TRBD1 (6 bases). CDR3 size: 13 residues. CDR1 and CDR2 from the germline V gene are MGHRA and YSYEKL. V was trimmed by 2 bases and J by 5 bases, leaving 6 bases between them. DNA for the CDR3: TGCGCCAGCAGCCAACAGGGGACCGGGGAGCTGTTTTTT. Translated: CASSQQGTGELFF.

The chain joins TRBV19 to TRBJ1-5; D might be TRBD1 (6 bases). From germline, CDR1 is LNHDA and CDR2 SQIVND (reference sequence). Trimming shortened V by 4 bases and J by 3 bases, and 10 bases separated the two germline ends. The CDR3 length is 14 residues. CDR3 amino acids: CASSNRDNNQPQHF. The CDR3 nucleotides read TGTGCCAGTAGTAACCGGGACAACAATCAGCCCCAGCATTTT.

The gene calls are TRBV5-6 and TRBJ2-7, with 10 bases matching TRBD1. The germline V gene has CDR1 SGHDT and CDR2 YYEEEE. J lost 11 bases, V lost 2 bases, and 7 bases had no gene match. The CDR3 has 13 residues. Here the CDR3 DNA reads TGTGCCAGCAGCTTTGAGACAGGGGGCTCGGAGTACTTC. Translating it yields CASSFETGGSEYF.

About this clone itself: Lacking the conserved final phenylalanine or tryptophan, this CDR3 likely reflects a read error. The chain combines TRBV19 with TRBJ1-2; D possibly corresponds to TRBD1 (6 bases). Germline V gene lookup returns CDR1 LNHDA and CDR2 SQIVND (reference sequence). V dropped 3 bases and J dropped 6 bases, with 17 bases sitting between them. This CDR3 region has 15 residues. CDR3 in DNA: TGTGCCAGTAGTATGGGGGCCAGGGAGCAAGATGGCTACACCTCC. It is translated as CASSMGAREQDGYTS.

CDR3 nucleotide sequence: TGTGCCAGCAGCTGGACACCCTCGCGTGGGTTGTTGAATGAGCAGTTCTTC. Protein product: CASSWTPSRGLLNEQFF. The chain combines TRBV5-6 with TRBJ2-1, with a tentative D call TRBD1 (5 bases). The V gene's germline CDR1 is SGHDT and CDR2 YYEEEE. There are 17 residues in the CDR3. With 3 bases removed from V and 7 bases from J, the gap between germline ends came to 23 bases. Full variable domain (outside the CDR3, taken from reference TRBV5-6 and TRBJ2-1): DAGVTQSPTHLIKTRGQQVTLRCSPKSGHDTVSWYQQALGQGPQFIFQYYEEEERQRGNFPDRFSGHQFPNYSSELNVNALLLGDSALYLCASSWTPSRGLLNEQFFGPGTRLTVL.

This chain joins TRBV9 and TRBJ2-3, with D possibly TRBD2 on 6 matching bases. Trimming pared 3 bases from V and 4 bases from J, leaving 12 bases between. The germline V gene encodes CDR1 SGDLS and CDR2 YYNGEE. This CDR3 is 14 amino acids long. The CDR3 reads CASSAREIPDTQYF. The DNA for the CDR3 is TGTGCCAGCAGCGCTCGGGAGATTCCAGATACGCAGTATTTT.

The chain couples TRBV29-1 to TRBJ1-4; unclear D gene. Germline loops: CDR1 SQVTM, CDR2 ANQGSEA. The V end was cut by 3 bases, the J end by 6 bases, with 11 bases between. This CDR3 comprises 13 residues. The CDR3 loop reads CSVETEIDEKLFF. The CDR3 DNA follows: TGCAGCGTTGAGACGGAGATAGATGAAAAACTGTTTTTT.

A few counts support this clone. The CDR3 bases are TGCGCCAGCAGGGAAGGGGGCCCCAATGAAAAACTGTTTTTT. Amino acids: CASREGGPNEKLFF. The chain employs TRBV10-2 and TRBJ1-4; TRBD1 aligns across 7 bases. Unmatched junction bases numbered 6, after V lost 6 bases and J lost 5 bases. From germline, CDR1 is WSHSY and CDR2 SAAADI. This CDR3 has 14 residues.

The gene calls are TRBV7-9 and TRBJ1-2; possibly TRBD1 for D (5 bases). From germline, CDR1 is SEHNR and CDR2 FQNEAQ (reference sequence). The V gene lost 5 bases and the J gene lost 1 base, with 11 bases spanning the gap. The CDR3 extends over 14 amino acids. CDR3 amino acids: CASSTQDINYGYTF. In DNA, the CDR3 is TGTGCCAGCAGCACTCAGGACATTAACTATGGCTACACCTTC.

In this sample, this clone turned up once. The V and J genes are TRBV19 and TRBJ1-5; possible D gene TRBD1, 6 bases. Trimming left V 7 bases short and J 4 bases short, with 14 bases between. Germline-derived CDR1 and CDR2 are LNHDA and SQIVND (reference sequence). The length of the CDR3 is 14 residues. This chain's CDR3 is CASTLTGLNQPQHF. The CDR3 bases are TGTGCCAGTACCCTGACAGGTTTGAATCAGCCCCAGCATTTT.

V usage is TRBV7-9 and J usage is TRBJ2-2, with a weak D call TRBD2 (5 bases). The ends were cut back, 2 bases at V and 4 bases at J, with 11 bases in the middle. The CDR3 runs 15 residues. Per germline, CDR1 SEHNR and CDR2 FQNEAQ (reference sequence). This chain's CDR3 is CASSLLVGSTGELFF. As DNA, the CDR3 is TGTGCCAGCAGCTTACTTGTGGGGAGCACCGGGGAGCTGTTTTTT.

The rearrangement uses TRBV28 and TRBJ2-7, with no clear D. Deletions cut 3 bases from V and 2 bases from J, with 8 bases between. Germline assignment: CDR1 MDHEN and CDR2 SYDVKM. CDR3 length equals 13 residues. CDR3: CASSFSQTYEQYF. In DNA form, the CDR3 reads TGTGCCAGCAGTTTCAGTCAGACCTACGAGCAGTACTTC.

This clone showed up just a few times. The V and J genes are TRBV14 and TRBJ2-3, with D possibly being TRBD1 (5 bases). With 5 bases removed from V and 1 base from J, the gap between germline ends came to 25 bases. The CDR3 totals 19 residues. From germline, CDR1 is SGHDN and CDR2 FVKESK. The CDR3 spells CASSGAVGPRKTRTDTQYF. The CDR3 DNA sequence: TGTGCCAGCAGCGGAGCAGTGGGGCCAAGGAAAACCCGCACAGATACGCAGTATTTT. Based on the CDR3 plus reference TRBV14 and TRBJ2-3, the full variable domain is EAGVTQFPSHSVIEKGQTVTLRCDPISGHDNLYWYRRVMGKEIKFLLHFVKESKQDESGMPNNRFLAERTGGTYSTLKVQPAELEDSGVYFCASSGAVGPRKTRTDTQYFGPGTRLTVL.

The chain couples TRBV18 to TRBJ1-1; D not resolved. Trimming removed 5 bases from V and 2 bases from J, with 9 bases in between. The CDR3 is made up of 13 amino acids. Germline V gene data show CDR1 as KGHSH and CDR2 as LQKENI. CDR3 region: CASSANSNTEAFF. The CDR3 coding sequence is TGTGCCAGCTCAGCAAACTCCAACACTGAAGCTTTCTTT.

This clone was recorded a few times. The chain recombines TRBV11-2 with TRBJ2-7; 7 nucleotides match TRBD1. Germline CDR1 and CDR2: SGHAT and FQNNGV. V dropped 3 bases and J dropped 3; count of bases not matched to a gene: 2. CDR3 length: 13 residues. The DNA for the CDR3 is TGTGCCAGCAGCTTGACAGGGAACTACGAGCAGTACTTC. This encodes CASSLTGNYEQYF.

The CDR3 is CASSLSPSIVQNTGELFF. CDR3 DNA sequence: TGTGCCAGCAGTTTAAGCCCATCGATCGTCCAAAACACCGGGGAGCTGTTTTTT. V is TRBV27 and J is TRBJ2-2, with unresolved D. Trimming shortened V by 2 bases and J by 2 bases, and 18 bases separated the two germline ends. Germline-derived CDR1 and CDR2 are MNHEY and SMNVEV (reference sequence). The CDR3 has 18 residues.

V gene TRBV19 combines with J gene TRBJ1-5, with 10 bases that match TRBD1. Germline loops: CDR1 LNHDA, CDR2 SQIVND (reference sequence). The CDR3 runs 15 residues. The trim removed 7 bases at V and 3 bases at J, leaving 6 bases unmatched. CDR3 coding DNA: TGTGCCAGTACCCTGGGACAGGGGATCAATCAGCCCCAGCATTTT. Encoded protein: CASTLGQGINQPQHF.

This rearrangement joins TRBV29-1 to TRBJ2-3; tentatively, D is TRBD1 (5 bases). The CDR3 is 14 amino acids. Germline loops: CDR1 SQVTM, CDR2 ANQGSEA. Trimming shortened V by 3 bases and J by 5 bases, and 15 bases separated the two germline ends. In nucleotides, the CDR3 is TGCAGCGTTGATGTGGCCCTAAGGGGAGATACGCAGTATTTT. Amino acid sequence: CSVDVALRGDTQYF.

The CDR3 sequence: CASRWEGEYNSPLHF. For the CDR3, the DNA is TGTGCCAGCAGATGGGAGGGGGAATATAATTCACCCCTCCACTTT. V and J are TRBV27 and TRBJ1-6; weak D call: TRBD1 (6 bases). Germline CDR1 and CDR2: MNHEY and SMNVEV (reference sequence). V was trimmed by 6 bases and J by 4 bases, leaving 13 bases between them. The CDR3 has 15 residues.

This chain's CDR3 is CASGPYEQYF. DNA of the CDR3: TGTGCCAGCGGGCCCTACGAGCAGTACTTC. The chain has TRBV2 and TRBJ2-7, with unresolved D. Trimming pared 8 bases from V and 2 bases from J, leaving 4 bases between. Looked up from germline, CDR1 is SNHLY and CDR2 is FYNNEI. This CDR3 comprises 10 residues.

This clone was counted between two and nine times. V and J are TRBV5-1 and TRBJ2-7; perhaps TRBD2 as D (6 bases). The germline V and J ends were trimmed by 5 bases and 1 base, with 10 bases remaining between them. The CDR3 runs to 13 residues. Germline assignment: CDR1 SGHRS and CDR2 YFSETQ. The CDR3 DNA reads TGCGCCAGCAGTGGGGGGATTTCCTACGAGCAGTACTTC. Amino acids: CASSGGISYEQYF.

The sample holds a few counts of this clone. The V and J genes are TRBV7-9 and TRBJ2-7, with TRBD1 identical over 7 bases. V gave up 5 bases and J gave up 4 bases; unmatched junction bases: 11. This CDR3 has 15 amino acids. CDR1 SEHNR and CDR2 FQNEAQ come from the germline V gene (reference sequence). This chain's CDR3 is CASSPRQGLGYEQYF. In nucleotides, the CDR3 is TGTGCCAGCAGCCCTCGACAGGGATTAGGGTACGAGCAGTACTTC.